This T cell receptor beta chain stems from a study of graft-versus-host responses after intestinal transplantation (dated by TCRdb to about 2021). With respect to the entire study: The transplants that recipients got were multivisceral, liver-intestinal, or isolated intestinal. All recipients received anti-thymocyte globulin induction followed by maintenance tacrolimus and steroids for about three years. After intestinal transplantation, graft-versus-host and host-versus-graft alloreactive T cell clones were followed in the graft, circulation and bone marrow using bulk TCR-beta CDR3 sequencing. Alloreactive clones were identified by sequencing pre-transplant mixed lymphocyte reaction products and comparing them with unstimulated pre-transplant donor and recipient T cells. A cohort of some 24 intestinal transplant recipients, including one retransplant, was enrolled, and 3 patients lacking pretransplant specimens were excluded. A peak of at least 4% donor T cells among recipient peripheral blood mononuclear cells was the definition used for donor T cell macrochimerism. Rather than going through the commercial service, samples from a few later patients were sequenced in-house on an Illumina MiSeq and processed with MiXCR.

The paper's findings and limits, for the study overall: GvH clones were detected in recipient bone marrow, and some of these GvH clones were observed earlier in ileal mucosa or blood, consistent with an intestinal mucosal origin. In patients with donor T cell macrochimerism, the allografts had high GvH to HvG T cell clonal ratios. Early after transplant, peak levels of circulating GvH clones were associated with declines in HvG clones. The conclusions were limited by the relatively low number and heterogeneity of the intestinal transplant patients.

The CDR3 starts with the cysteine, ends with the phenylalanine, and has 16 residues. The entry retains the CDR3 DNA only, 48 bases that are in frame from base 1. Compared with germline, V lacks 2 bases and J lacks 1 base; bases without a gene match: 5. From a lookup of the germline V gene (reference sequence), CDR1 and CDR2 are MNHNY and SVGAGI. This clone was found a few times. Base qualities are not recorded, but no much larger clone differs from it by a single base. The meaning of the sample's time point label: cells obtained before transplantation from donor or recipient. Mixed lymphocyte reactions plated approximately 200,000 CFSE-labeled pre-transplant responders with approximately 200,000 irradiated violet-dye-labeled stimulators and were cultured for 6 days. After the mixed lymphocyte reaction, proliferating CD3+CD4+CFSE-low and CD3+CD8+CFSE-low responder cells were FACS-sorted on a BD Influx sorter.

Receptors were amplified or captured by the immunoSEQ multiplex PCR assay. For most patients, genomic DNA was isolated with the Qiagen DNeasy Blood and Tissue Kit and shipped frozen to Adaptive Biotechnologies for TCR sequencing. Adaptive Biotechnologies carried out high-throughput TCR-beta CDR3 sequencing of genomic DNA for most patients. As for the authors' bioinformatics: TCR sequencing data were retrieved from Adaptive's ImmunoSEQ software for more than 15 patients, whereas three other patients were processed with MiXCR and VDJtools. To correct CD4 versus CD8 sorting errors, sequences present in both subsets at a frequency ratio below 5:1 were removed. CDR3 nucleotide sequences shared between donor and recipient were removed because the origin of such sequences could not be assigned. To be classed as alloreactive, a clone needed at least 2-fold expansion over unstimulated cells and a minimum CFSE-low frequency of 0.002% (template counts) or 0.001% (read counts). Clones were considered mappable if detected in sequenced pre-transplant spleen, lymph node, or MLR CFSE-low populations of the donor or recipient. The cumulative frequency of alloreactive clones was calculated as a percentage of all sequences, weighted by copy number. The immuneACCESS repertoire file appears here via TCRdb, limited to in-frame rearrangements. These files lack a portion of the clones; in checked studies, under half of the deficit traces to unresolved V genes, and the cause of the others is not known. V and J calls plus clone size are reproduced from that table; the DNA served to infer D and trimming. For this sample the table gives approximately 9,100 clones, of which approximately 30% were detected only once. The top ten clonotypes cover roughly 3% of the sample.

The TCR originated in a human patient who was an organ donor for intestinal transplantation. Recombination connected TRBV6-6 to TRBJ2-7, with 10 bases matching TRBD1. Sequencing was performed on alloreactive CD8+ T cells from a mixed lymphocyte reaction culture, taken before transplantation. The sample's cell subset or site, from its label and the paper: CFSE-low proliferating T cells sorted from roughly six-day pre-transplant mixed lymphocyte reaction (GvH or HvG direction). Read as DNA, the sequence is TGTGCCAGCAGTTACGTACCGGGACAGGGGTCCTACGAGCAGTACTTC. Translation gives CASSYVPGQGSYEQYF.